Below are 22 T cell receptor beta chains sequenced from a single sample in a study of T cell responses to AZD1222 COVID-19 vaccine. Method: immunoSEQ multiplex PCR; TCRdb's copy keeps in-frame clones and lacks some. The sample has about 140,000 clones, around nine tenths seen once. Sequencing was performed on peripheral blood, taken on day 0 of AZD1222 vaccination. The receptors here all came from an adult in good health.

This chain uses TRBV6-1 with TRBJ2-3; 14 nucleotides align to TRBD2. CDR1 is MNHNS and CDR2 is SASEGT in the germline V gene. This CDR3 spans 20 amino acids. V shed 4 bases and J 3 bases; nucleotides not matched to a gene: 15. The CDR3 bases are TGTGCCAGCAGTGGGACAGGGGGCGGACTAGCGGGAGGAAGGACAGATACGCAGTATTTT. It specifies CASSGTGGGLAGGRTDTQYF.

This chain links TRBV7-9 with TRBJ2-7, with D possibly matching TRBD1 (5 bases). Trimming cost V 2 bases and J 3 bases, with 17 bases left between them. The CDR3 is 16 residues long. CDR1 and CDR2 from the germline V gene are SEHNR and FQNEAQ (reference sequence). CDR3 sequence: CASSLTTGHLLYEQYF. The CDR3 DNA is TGTGCCAGCAGCTTAACAACCGGACACCTTCTCTACGAGCAGTACTTC.

The rearrangement links TRBV18 to TRBJ2-1, with 7 bases aligning to TRBD1. Germline CDR1 and CDR2: KGHSH and LQKENI. CDR3 size: 13 residues. The trim removed 3 bases at V and 7 bases at J, leaving 3 bases unmatched. The CDR3 protein is CASSPGQKNEQFF. The CDR3 region has the DNA TGTGCCAGCTCACCGGGACAGAAAAATGAGCAGTTCTTC.

The chain carries TRBV7-6 and TRBJ2-1; no clear D gene. The germline V gene encodes CDR1 SGHVS and CDR2 FNYEAQ. The CDR3 runs to 13 residues. Trimming removed 0 bases from V and 10 bases from J, with 10 bases in between. The CDR3 DNA reads TGTGCCAGCAGCTTAGCGATCGCGCAGGAGCAGTTCTTC. Protein product: CASSLAIAQEQFF.

This rearrangement joins TRBV5-1 to TRBJ2-2; D may correspond to TRBD1 or TRBD2 (5 bases each). Germline-derived CDR1 and CDR2 are SGHRS and YFSETQ. The CDR3 length is 16 residues. The V end lost 4 bases, the J end lost 1 base, and 14 bases lay between the germline ends. The CDR3 region has the DNA TGCGCCAGCAGCCCCGAGGGGACCCTGAACACCGGGGAGCTGTTTTTT. It translates to CASSPEGTLNTGELFF.

The V and J genes are TRBV6-2 or TRBV6-3 and TRBJ1-6; 9 bases are a match to TRBD1. The CDR3 runs to 15 residues. After removal of 5 bases from V and 7 bases from J, the junction contained 6 bases not matched to a gene. Per the germline V gene, CDR1 is MNHEY and CDR2 is SVGEGT. This CDR3 reads CASSRPGTGNSPLHF. The CDR3 DNA reads as TGTGCCAGCAGTCGTCCCGGGACAGGGAATTCACCCCTCCACTTT.

This rearrangement joins TRBV5-1 to TRBJ2-2; TRBD1 matches at 9 bases. Germline V gene lookup returns CDR1 SGHRS and CDR2 YFSETQ. Trimming removed 3 bases from V and 5 bases from J; junction bases left unmatched: 5. This CDR3 is 15 amino acids long. CDR3 bases: TGCGCCAGCAGCTCGGACAGGGGTCGAACCGGGGAGCTGTTTTTT. Residues: CASSSDRGRTGELFF.

The chain is built from TRBV5-1 and TRBJ2-7; 7 bases are shared with TRBD2. The CDR3 sequence is 13 residues long. After removal of 2 bases from V and 3 bases from J, the junction contained 2 bases not matched to a gene. Germline loops: CDR1 SGHRS, CDR2 YFSETQ. The CDR3 nucleotides read TGCGCCAGCAGCTTAGGGGACTACTACGAGCAGTACTTC. Residues: CASSLGDYYEQYF.

The V and J genes are TRBV4-1 and TRBJ2-1; 7 bases agree with TRBD2. Germline V gene sequence: CDR1 MGHRA, CDR2 YSYEKL. This CDR3 comprises 16 residues. The trim removed 0 bases at V and 6 bases at J, leaving 8 bases unmatched. The chain's CDR3 is CASSQDRVGTTNEQFF. The CDR3 bases are TGCGCCAGCAGCCAAGATCGTGTAGGGACTACCAATGAGCAGTTCTTC.

The chain links TRBV5-1 to TRBJ2-3, with 8 bases identical to TRBD1. The germline gives CDR1 SGHRS, CDR2 YFSETQ. CDR3 length: 15 residues. J gave up 1 base and V 4 bases, and 5 bases lay outside the gene matches. CDR3 residues: CASSARGPGTDTQYF. The DNA for the CDR3 is TGCGCCAGCAGCGCCAGGGGGCCAGGCACAGATACGCAGTATTTT.

The rearrangement joins TRBV3-1 (or the pseudogene TRBV3-2) to TRBJ1-2; 7 bases line up with TRBD1. The CDR3 spans 15 residues. CDR1 is LGHDT and CDR2 is YNNKEL in the germline V gene (reference sequence). The V segment lost 4 bases and the J segment 5 bases; nucleotides outside the gene matches: 10. CDR3 coding DNA: TGTGCCAGCAGCCTCGAACCGCTCAGGGGGTATGGCTACACCTTC. The encoded protein is CASSLEPLRGYGYTF.

The chain employs TRBV4-2 and TRBJ2-7; D is unresolved. Per germline, CDR1 LGHNA and CDR2 YNFKEQ. The CDR3 extends over 13 amino acids. Trimming took off 0 bases at V and 3 bases at J, with 6 bases between the two ends. CDR3: CASSQDLNYEQYF. The CDR3 bases are TGTGCCAGCAGCCAAGATTTGAACTACGAGCAGTACTTC.

As regards this clone: The same CDR3 also results from other DNA sequences found in this sample. This chain links TRBV6-5 with TRBJ1-6; 9 nucleotides agree with TRBD1. There are 14 residues in the CDR3. Germline trimming cut 2 bases from V and 10 bases from J; bases unmatched to any gene: 3. From germline, CDR1 is MNHEY and CDR2 SVGAGI. The CDR3, as DNA: TGTGCCAGCAGTTACCGGACAGGGGAATCACCCCTCCACTTT. It specifies CASSYRTGESPLHF.

J is TRBJ2-5 and V is TRBV21-1; the table gives TRBD1 as D, unverified against the DNA. TRBV21-1 is tagged as a pseudogene. There are 17 residues in the CDR3. The CDR3 coding sequence is TGTGCCAGCAGCAAAAGGGGCTCGGCCCCGAGACAAGAGACCCAGTACTTC. It is translated as CASSKRGSAPRQETQYF.

This chain joins TRBV6-6 and TRBJ1-3, with D possibly matching TRBD1 (6 bases). The V gene lost 0 bases and the J gene lost 4 bases, with 10 bases spanning the gap. Germline V gene data show CDR1 as MNHNY and CDR2 as SVGAGI (reference sequence). The CDR3 is made up of 15 amino acids. The CDR3 region has the DNA TGTGCCAGCAGTTACTCGACAGGTCTGGGAAACACCATATATTTT. As protein: CASSYSTGLGNTIYF.

This clone was counted a single time. The J gene is TRBJ2-2, the V gene TRBV10-3; 8 bases match TRBD1. CDR3 length equals 15 residues. Trimming cost V 6 bases and J 0 bases; bases outside gene matches: 3. Germline CDR1 reads ENHRY; CDR2 reads SYGVKD. The CDR3 spells CAIRPDRANTGELFF. The CDR3 nucleotides are TGTGCCATCAGGCCGGACAGGGCGAACACCGGGGAGCTGTTTTTT.

J is TRBJ2-7 and V is TRBV27; 9 bases align to TRBD1. With 8 bases clipped from V and 10 bases from J, the junction kept 15 bases outside the gene matches. This CDR3 region has 14 residues. The germline V gene encodes CDR1 MNHEY and CDR2 SMNVEV (reference sequence). As DNA, the CDR3 is TGTGCCAGCGGACTGTGGACAGGGGACTCCGTACAGTACTTC. Translation gives CASGLWTGDSVQYF.

The V and J genes are TRBV5-5 and TRBJ1-5; D unclear. Trimming removed 4 bases from V and 4 bases from J, with 15 bases in between. Germline CDR1 reads SGHKS; CDR2 reads YYEKEE (reference sequence). CDR3 length equals 15 residues. As DNA, the CDR3 is TGTGCCAGCAGCAGCCTGGCGGGTCAAAATCAGCCCCAGCATTTT. Translating it yields CASSSLAGQNQPQHF. The entire variable domain, with the rest obtained from reference TRBV5-5 and TRBJ1-5, is as follows: DAGVTQSPTHLIKTRGQQVTLRCSPISGHKSVSWYQQVLGQGPQFIFQYYEKEERGRGNFPDRFSARQFPNYSSELNVNALLLGDSALYLCASSSLAGQNQPQHFGDGTRLSIL.

The chain combines TRBV7-2 with TRBJ2-1; D possibly corresponds to TRBD2 (6 bases). Germline V gives CDR1 SGHTA, CDR2 FQGNSA. V was cut by 3 bases and J by 1 base, with 10 bases left in between. The length of the CDR3 is 15 residues. The chain's CDR3 is CASSFPRGSYNEQFF. The CDR3 DNA sequence: TGTGCCAGCAGCTTCCCCCGGGGGTCCTACAATGAGCAGTTCTTC.

This clone was counted a single time. CDR3: CASSRTSGDTDTQYF. In nucleotides, the CDR3 is TGTGCCAGCAGCCGGACTAGCGGAGACACAGATACGCAGTATTTT. This chain links TRBV11-2 with TRBJ2-3; TRBD2 matches at 10 bases. The CDR3 consists of 15 residues. Germline lookup yields CDR1 SGHAT and CDR2 FQNNGV. The V and J ends lost 5 bases and 2 bases, in that order; junction bases with no gene match: 4.

The gene calls are TRBV27 and TRBJ1-6, with D hard to call. The germline gives CDR1 MNHEY, CDR2 SMNVEV (reference sequence). The germline V and J ends were trimmed by 3 bases and 0 bases, with 15 bases remaining between them. The CDR3 is made up of 18 amino acids. CDR3 nucleotides: TGTGCCAGCAGTTTTAGGTCCCCGGAATACTCCTATAATTCACCCCTCCACTTT. As protein: CASSFRSPEYSYNSPLHF.

J is TRBJ2-6 and V is TRBV29-1, with D hard to call. Trimming cost V 3 bases and J 1 base, with 13 bases left between them. This CDR3 comprises 16 residues. The germline gives CDR1 SQVTM, CDR2 ANQGSEA. CDR3 residues: CSVDFAPSSGANVLTF. Here the CDR3 DNA reads TGCAGCGTTGACTTCGCCCCGAGTTCTGGGGCCAACGTCCTGACTTTC. Variable domain in full (rest from reference TRBV29-1 and TRBJ2-6): SAVISQKPSRDICQRGTSLTIQCQVDSQVTMMFWYRQQPGQSLTLIATANQGSEATYESGFVIDKFPISRPNLTFSTLTVSNMSPEDSSIYLCSVDFAPSSGANVLTFGAGSRLTVL.